This TCR beta chain comes out of a study of cytomegalovirus exposure and HLA in healthy donors. Study overall: A previous analysis identified 90 million to 140 million unique TCR beta sequences derived from 180 million or so T cells. Falling in the Caucasian-associated ancestry cluster were less than 85% of a few hundred genotyped donors. Study conclusions and caveats: CMV serostatus alone was available as immune exposure information.

This CDR3 spans 13 amino acids. Germline loops: CDR1 SNHLY, CDR2 FYNNEI. Trimming stripped 7 bases from V and 8 bases from J, with 15 bases between. Of note for this clone: Its antigen is currently unknown.

PCR was performed using 60 Vbeta and 13 Jbeta primers. The method was immunoSEQ multiplex PCR; TCRdb's version includes in-frame clones alone and lacks a portion of them. The table has 40,000 to 60,000 clones, approximately 77% seen once. The sequencing sample was made of PBMCs. This chain links TRBV2 with TRBJ2-1; D might be TRBD2 (6 bases). The TCR sequence derives from a woman aged 45-59 years in good health and CMV-seronegative. The CDR3 here is CASTKLGGDEQFF. The CDR3 region has the DNA TGTGCCAGCACTAAACTAGGAGGGGATGAGCAGTTCTTC.